This TCR beta chain is drawn from a study of cytomegalovirus exposure and HLA in healthy donors. This cohort consisted of healthy bone marrow donors. The PCR employed 60 Vbeta primers together with 13 Jbeta primers. Some clones are missing from TCRdb's copy, which holds only in-frame ones; the method was immunoSEQ multiplex PCR. The sample consists of roughly 200,000 clones, about 80% of them appearing once. The TCR sequence derives from a woman in her 30s in good health and CMV-seropositive. Sample: PBMCs.

This CDR3 reads CASSFPGGNTYEQYF. The CDR3 bases are TGTGCCAGCAGCTTTCCAGGGGGTAATACCTACGAGCAGTACTTC. This chain connects TRBV5-4 to TRBJ2-7; 7 positions match TRBD1. The length of the CDR3 is 15 residues. CDR1 is SGHNT, CDR2 YYREEE, per germline (reference sequence). Trimming took 2 bases from V and 2 from J; bases not matched to a gene: 7.